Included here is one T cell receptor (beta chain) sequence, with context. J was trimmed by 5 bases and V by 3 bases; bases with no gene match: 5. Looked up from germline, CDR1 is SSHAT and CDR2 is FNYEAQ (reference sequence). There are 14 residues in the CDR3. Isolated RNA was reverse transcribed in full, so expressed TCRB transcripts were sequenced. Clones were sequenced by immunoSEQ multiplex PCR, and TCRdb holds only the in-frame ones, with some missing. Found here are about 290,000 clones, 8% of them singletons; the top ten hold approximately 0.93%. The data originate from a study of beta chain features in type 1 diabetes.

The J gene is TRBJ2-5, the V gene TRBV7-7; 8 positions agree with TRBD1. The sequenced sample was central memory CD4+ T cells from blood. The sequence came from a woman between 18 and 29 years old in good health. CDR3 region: CASSFRGQWETQYF. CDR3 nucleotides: TGTGCCAGCAGCTTCAGGGGGCAGTGGGAGACCCAGTACTTC.